The T cell receptor (beta chain) described here comes from a study of technical replicates of blood from a few donors (dated by TCRdb to 2016 to 2017). CDR1 and CDR2 are drawn from the germline V gene: SGHAT, FQNNGV. V is trimmed back by 3 bases and J by 1 base, and the junction contains 3 bases that no gene match accounts for. Including cysteine and phenylalanine, the CDR3 has 15 amino acids. Only the CDR3 part of the read is kept: 45 bases, read in frame from the first base. For this clone: Its antigen specificity is not known. One base away there is no much larger clone; base qualities are not given.

Library generation was performed with the immunoSEQ multiplex PCR assay. Held by TCRdb, this immuneACCESS table contains in-frame sequences only and omits some clones. Under half of the omission traces to an unresolved V gene where checked; the cause of the rest is unknown. For this sample there are about 81,000 clones; around 96% appear just once. Of the sample, 0.2% is held by the ten largest clones. Sequenced material: T cells isolated from PBMCs. The source is a human donor in good health. The receptor chain draws on TRBV11-2 and TRBJ2-7; the central 10 bases match TRBD1. At the DNA level, the sequence is TGTGCCAGCAGCTTCGACAGGGGGCCTTCCTACGAGCAGTACTTC. It is translated as CASSFDRGPSYEQYF.